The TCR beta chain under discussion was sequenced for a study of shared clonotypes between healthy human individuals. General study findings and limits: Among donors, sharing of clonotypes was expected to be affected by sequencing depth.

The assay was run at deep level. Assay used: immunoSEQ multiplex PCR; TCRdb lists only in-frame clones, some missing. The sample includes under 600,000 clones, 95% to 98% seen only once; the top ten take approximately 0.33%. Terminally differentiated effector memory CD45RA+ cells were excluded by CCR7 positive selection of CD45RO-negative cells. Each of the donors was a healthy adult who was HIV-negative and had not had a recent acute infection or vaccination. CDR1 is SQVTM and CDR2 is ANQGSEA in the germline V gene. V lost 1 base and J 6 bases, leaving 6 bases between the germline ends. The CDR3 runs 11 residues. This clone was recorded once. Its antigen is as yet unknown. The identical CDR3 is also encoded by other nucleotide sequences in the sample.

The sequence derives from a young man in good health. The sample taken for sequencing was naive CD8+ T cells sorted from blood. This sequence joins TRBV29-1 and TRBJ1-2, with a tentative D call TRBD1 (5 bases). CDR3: CSVEVRDGYTF. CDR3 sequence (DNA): TGCAGCGTTGAAGTCAGGGATGGCTACACCTTC.